The rows below give T cell receptor beta chains drawn from one sample of a study of post-analysis software for immune sequencing data. TCRdb used MiXCR to reprocess the PCR reads, holding one entry per CDR3 protein. The sample has roughly 540,000 distinct CDR3 sequences, roughly 34% seen once; the top ten hold approximately 6%. Sequences were obtained from blood. All receptors come from a girl aged 2-17 years with multiple sclerosis. The CDR3 runs from the conserved cysteine through the conserved F or W. Fields, in order: V gene, J gene, D gene, clone size, CDR3 protein, CDR3 DNA. D genes are given only for firm matches. A row's size may be missing; if present it is once, few, many or a size class.

V gene: TRBV5-1
J gene: TRBJ2-3
D gene: -
clone size: -
CDR3 protein: CASSLDGRSTDTQYF
CDR3 DNA: TGCGCCAGCAGCTTGGATGGAAGAAGCACAGATACGCAGTATTTT

V gene: TRBV6-6
J gene: TRBJ1-6
D gene: -
clone size: -
CDR3 protein: CASKPPQHNSPLHF
CDR3 DNA: TGTGCCAGCAAACCCCCCCAGCACAATTCACCCCTCCACTTT

V gene: TRBV20-1
J gene: TRBJ2-5
D gene: -
clone size: -
CDR3 protein: CSARDRVGSKETQYF
CDR3 DNA: TGCAGTGCTCGGGATAGGGTTGGGAGTAAGGAAACCCAGTACTTC

V gene: TRBV28
J gene: TRBJ2-1
D gene: -
clone size: few
CDR3 protein: CASSEVSYNEQFF
CDR3 DNA: TGTGCCAGCAGTGAGGTCTCCTACAATGAGCAGTTCTTC

V gene: TRBV5-1
J gene: TRBJ2-7
D gene: TRBD2
clone size: -
CDR3 protein: CASSFSGTLYEQYF
CDR3 DNA: TGCGCCAGCAGCTTTAGCGGGACCTTATACGAGCAGTACTTC

V gene: TRBV20-1
J gene: TRBJ2-1
D gene: TRBD1
clone size: -
CDR3 protein: CSARDRADSYNEQFF
CDR3 DNA: TGCAGTGCCAGGGACAGGGCAGACTCCTACAATGAGCAGTTCTTC

V gene: TRBV7-9
J gene: TRBJ1-6
D gene: TRBD1
clone size: few
CDR3 protein: CASSSTGTGGGRSPLHF
CDR3 DNA: TGTGCCAGCAGCTCCACCGGGACAGGGGGCGGCCGATCACCCCTCCACTTT

V gene: TRBV3-1
J gene: TRBJ2-1
D gene: TRBD2
clone size: few
CDR3 protein: CASSSTIAGGKFF
CDR3 DNA: TGTGCCAGCAGCTCTACCATAGCGGGGGGGAAGTTCTTC

V gene: TRBV19
J gene: TRBJ1-2
D gene: -
clone size: -
CDR3 protein: CASSISRDHNYGYTF
CDR3 DNA: TGTGCCAGTAGTATAAGCCGGGACCATAACTATGGCTACACCTTC

V gene: TRBV5-1
J gene: TRBJ2-6
D gene: -
clone size: -
CDR3 protein: CASSNGHLGSGANVLTF
CDR3 DNA: TGCGCCAGCAGCAACGGACACCTTGGCTCTGGGGCCAACGTCCTGACTTTC

V gene: TRBV20-1
J gene: TRBJ2-1
D gene: TRBD1
clone size: -
CDR3 protein: CSARSGQVLLNEQFF
CDR3 DNA: TGCAGTGCTAGGTCTGGACAGGTCCTTCTCAATGAGCAGTTCTTC

V gene: TRBV5-1
J gene: TRBJ2-5
D gene: -
clone size: -
CDR3 protein: CAGSLLDRVFEETQYF
CDR3 DNA: TGCGCCGGCAGCTTGTTGGATAGGGTATTCGAAGAGACCCAGTACTTC

V gene: TRBV7-6
J gene: TRBJ2-7
D gene: -
clone size: many
CDR3 protein: CASSLSSGAGVEQYF
CDR3 DNA: TGTGCCAGCAGCTTATCCTCCGGGGCAGGGGTTGAGCAGTACTTC

V gene: TRBV6-5
J gene: TRBJ2-5
D gene: -
clone size: -
CDR3 protein: CASSYWNSAQETQYF
CDR3 DNA: TGTGCCAGCAGTTACTGGAACTCAGCCCAAGAGACCCAGTACTTC

V gene: TRBV2
J gene: TRBJ2-5
D gene: -
clone size: -
CDR3 protein: CASMGQTQETQYF
CDR3 DNA: TGTGCCAGCATGGGGCAGACCCAAGAGACCCAGTACTTC

V gene: TRBV29-1
J gene: TRBJ2-2
D gene: TRBD2
clone size: few
CDR3 protein: CSVVMGGLSGELFF
CDR3 DNA: TGCAGCGTTGTGATGGGGGGGTTATCCGGGGAGCTGTTTTTT

V gene: TRBV12-3/TRBV12-4
J gene: TRBJ1-2
D gene: -
clone size: few
CDR3 protein: CASGTYGYTF
CDR3 DNA: TGTGCCAGCGGGACTTATGGCTACACCTTC

V gene: TRBV5-5
J gene: TRBJ2-7
D gene: -
clone size: once
CDR3 protein: CASSLTVARTYEQYF
CDR3 DNA: TGTGCCAGCAGCCTTACGGTGGCACGTACCTACGAGCAGTACTTC

V gene: TRBV12-3/TRBV12-4
J gene: TRBJ1-2
D gene: -
clone size: few
CDR3 protein: CASSPSSWGYTF
CDR3 DNA: TGTGCCAGCAGTCCGTCAAGTTGGGGCTACACCTTC

V gene: TRBV9
J gene: TRBJ2-7
D gene: -
clone size: -
CDR3 protein: CASSVGDLEQYF
CDR3 DNA: TGTGCCAGCAGCGTAGGGGACCTCGAGCAGTACTTC

V gene: TRBV5-6
J gene: TRBJ1-2
D gene: -
clone size: -
CDR3 protein: CASSRRENGYTF
CDR3 DNA: TGTGCCAGCAGCCGCAGGGAGAATGGCTACACCTTC

V gene: TRBV18
J gene: TRBJ2-3
D gene: TRBD1
clone size: few
CDR3 protein: CASSPSARGPSFTGTDTQYF
CDR3 DNA: TGTGCCAGCTCACCAAGCGCCAGGGGGCCCTCTTTCACCGGCACAGATACGCAGTATTTT

V gene: TRBV2
J gene: TRBJ1-4
D gene: TRBD1
clone size: -
CDR3 protein: CASTGSNRGEKLFF
CDR3 DNA: TGTGCCAGCACGGGATCGAACAGGGGTGAAAAACTGTTTTTT

V gene: TRBV12-3/TRBV12-4
J gene: TRBJ2-7
D gene: TRBD1
clone size: many
CDR3 protein: CASSLLGQGRHEQYF
CDR3 DNA: TGTGCCAGCAGTTTATTAGGACAGGGTCGCCACGAGCAGTACTTC

V gene: TRBV6-5
J gene: TRBJ1-2
D gene: -
clone size: -
CDR3 protein: CASSFSTSFYGYTF
CDR3 DNA: TGTGCCAGCAGTTTTTCGACCAGCTTCTATGGCTACACCTTC

V gene: TRBV7-9
J gene: TRBJ2-5
D gene: -
clone size: once
CDR3 protein: CASSFLKGTPREEQYF
CDR3 DNA: TGTGCCAGCAGCTTTCTAAAGGGGACACCCCGGGAGGAGCAGTACTTC

V gene: TRBV20-1
J gene: TRBJ1-2
D gene: -
clone size: -
CDR3 protein: CSAPLIDYGYTF
CDR3 DNA: TGCAGTGCCCCACTTATTGACTATGGCTACACCTTC

V gene: TRBV29-1
J gene: TRBJ2-1
D gene: -
clone size: many
CDR3 protein: CSVEGGDEQFF
CDR3 DNA: TGCAGCGTTGAAGGGGGTGATGAGCAGTTCTTC

V gene: TRBV2
J gene: TRBJ2-1
D gene: -
clone size: -
CDR3 protein: CASRARRATNEQFF
CDR3 DNA: TGTGCCAGCAGGGCTAGGAGGGCCACCAATGAGCAGTTCTTC

V gene: TRBV3-1
J gene: TRBJ2-1
D gene: TRBD1
clone size: -
CDR3 protein: CASSPGQGEQFF
CDR3 DNA: TGTGCCAGCAGCCCGGGACAGGGGGAGCAGTTCTTC

V gene: TRBV20-1
J gene: TRBJ1-2
D gene: -
clone size: -
CDR3 protein: CSARAGQGNYGYTF
CDR3 DNA: TGCAGTGCTAGAGCGGGGCAGGGTAACTATGGCTACACCTTC

V gene: TRBV20-1
J gene: TRBJ2-3
D gene: TRBD2
clone size: -
CDR3 protein: CSARALTSGGHTDTQYF
CDR3 DNA: TGCAGTGCTAGGGCCCTGACTAGCGGGGGGCACACAGATACGCAGTATTTT

V gene: TRBV7-8
J gene: TRBJ2-5
D gene: -
clone size: many
CDR3 protein: CASNEGRGETQYF
CDR3 DNA: TGTGCCAGCAACGAGGGCAGAGGAGAGACCCAGTACTTC

V gene: TRBV4-1
J gene: TRBJ2-6
D gene: -
clone size: -
CDR3 protein: CASSQRKDSSGANVLTF
CDR3 DNA: TGCGCCAGCAGCCAACGCAAGGACAGCTCTGGGGCCAACGTCCTGACTTTC

V gene: TRBV5-1
J gene: TRBJ2-1
D gene: TRBD2
clone size: once
CDR3 protein: CASSLDSGGPGDEQFF
CDR3 DNA: TGCGCCAGCAGCCTCGATAGCGGGGGGCCAGGGGATGAGCAGTTCTTC

V gene: TRBV15
J gene: TRBJ2-5
D gene: -
clone size: -
CDR3 protein: CATSRERAGEETQYF
CDR3 DNA: TGTGCCACCAGCAGAGAAAGGGCAGGGGAAGAGACCCAGTACTTC

V gene: TRBV20-1
J gene: TRBJ2-3
D gene: -
clone size: -
CDR3 protein: CSALAWRRADTQYF
CDR3 DNA: TGCAGTGCCCTAGCATGGCGCCGCGCAGATACGCAGTATTTT

V gene: TRBV18
J gene: TRBJ2-7
D gene: -
clone size: -
CDR3 protein: CASSPPAGGTPYEQYF
CDR3 DNA: TGTGCCAGCTCACCACCGGCGGGCGGGACCCCCTACGAGCAGTACTTC

V gene: TRBV5-1
J gene: TRBJ1-1
D gene: TRBD1
clone size: -
CDR3 protein: CASSLTGGWAEAFF
CDR3 DNA: TGCGCCAGCAGCCTAACAGGGGGCTGGGCTGAAGCTTTCTTT

V gene: TRBV5-6
J gene: TRBJ2-7
D gene: -
clone size: -
CDR3 protein: CASSLGGFANEQYF
CDR3 DNA: TGTGCCAGCAGCTTGGGAGGGTTCGCCAACGAGCAGTACTTC

V gene: TRBV7-8
J gene: TRBJ1-4
D gene: -
clone size: many
CDR3 protein: CATSGGPGEKLFF
CDR3 DNA: TGTGCCACCTCGGGCGGCCCGGGCGAAAAACTGTTTTTT

V gene: TRBV20-1
J gene: TRBJ1-6
D gene: -
clone size: -
CDR3 protein: CSASAGEGRSPLHF
CDR3 DNA: TGCAGTGCTAGTGCCGGCGAGGGCCGGTCACCCCTCCACTTT

V gene: TRBV6-1
J gene: TRBJ2-7
D gene: -
clone size: once
CDR3 protein: CASSETDRTPTEQYF
CDR3 DNA: TGTGCCAGCAGTGAAACTGACAGGACACCCACCGAGCAGTACTTC

V gene: TRBV29-1
J gene: TRBJ1-2
D gene: -
clone size: -
CDR3 protein: CSVEDPAGGYTF
CDR3 DNA: TGCAGCGTTGAAGATCCGGCGGGTGGCTACACCTTC

V gene: TRBV12-3/TRBV12-4
J gene: TRBJ2-2
D gene: TRBD1
clone size: -
CDR3 protein: CASSFDRGNTGELFF
CDR3 DNA: TGTGCCAGCAGTTTCGACAGGGGGAACACCGGGGAGCTGTTTTTT

V gene: TRBV4-1
J gene: TRBJ2-5
D gene: TRBD2
clone size: few
CDR3 protein: CASSQDLGTSGGPSYQETQYF
CDR3 DNA: TGCGCCAGCAGCCAAGATTTGGGGACTAGCGGGGGGCCATCGTACCAAGAGACCCAGTACTTC